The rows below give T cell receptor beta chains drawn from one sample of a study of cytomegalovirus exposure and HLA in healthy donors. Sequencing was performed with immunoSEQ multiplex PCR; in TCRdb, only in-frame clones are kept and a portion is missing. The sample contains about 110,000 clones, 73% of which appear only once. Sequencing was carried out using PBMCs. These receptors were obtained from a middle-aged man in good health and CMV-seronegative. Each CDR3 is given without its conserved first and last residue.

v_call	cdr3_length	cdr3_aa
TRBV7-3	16	ASSSTYIGTGDAGELF
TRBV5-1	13	ARIEGLQNTGELF
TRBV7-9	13	ASSFQGVVSYEQY
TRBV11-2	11	ASSWDSSYEQY
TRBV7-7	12	ASSRLAGKETQY
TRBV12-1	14	ASNSSVSRGQTEQY
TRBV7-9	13	ASSYPRSQEDGYT
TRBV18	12	ASSSARSGETQY
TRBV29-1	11	SVGPGQGNEQF
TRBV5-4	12	ASTSRGGGDTQY
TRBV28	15	ASSPPPPVPLDNEQF
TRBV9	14	ASSVVGGGGAYGYT
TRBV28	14	ASSRRGGTDSYEQY
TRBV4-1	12	ASSQTAGNQPQH
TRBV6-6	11	ATNSPLQETQY
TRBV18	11	ASSPRQQETQY
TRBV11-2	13	ASSPGQGFDYEQY
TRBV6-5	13	ASSYGRGGTGELF
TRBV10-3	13	AISESEGMGYEQY
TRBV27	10	ASSVSGSPQH
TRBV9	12	ASSITSGGETQY
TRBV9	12	ASTIDRGNSPLH
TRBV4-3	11	ASSQGRNSPLH
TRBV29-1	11	SVPGQGRDEQF
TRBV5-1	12	ASSLGQELSEAF
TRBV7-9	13	ASSSVTSGVETQY
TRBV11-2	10	ASSFFSYEQY
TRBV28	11	ASQSTGPYEQY
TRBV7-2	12	ASSLDRGDYGYT
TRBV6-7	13	ASSAGTACPYGYT
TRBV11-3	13	ASSYRQGTQYGYT
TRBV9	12	ASSPTSGFDEQY
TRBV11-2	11	ASSPQGRETQY
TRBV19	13	ASRGQSNRNSPLH
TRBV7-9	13	ASSFQGQNTGELF
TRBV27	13	ASSLSRGRALFYT
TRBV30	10	AWKDSEETQY
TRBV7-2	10	ASSFEGNGYT
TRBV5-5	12	ASRRDSLTGELF
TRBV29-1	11	SVGTGAYNEQF
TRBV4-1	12	ASSHEGRGNGYT
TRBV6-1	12	ASSETGSGYEQY
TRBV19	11	ASSISTGRRAF
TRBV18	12	ASSQTGSYQPQH
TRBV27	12	ASSAGGASYGYT
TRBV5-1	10	ASSLFMDTQY
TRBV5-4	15	ASSLLVAGGSTDTQY
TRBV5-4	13	ASSLAGETAEKLF
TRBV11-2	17	ASSLGRDSPSDDTDTQY
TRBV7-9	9	APGLNTEAF
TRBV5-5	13	ASSSDPGTGRTQY
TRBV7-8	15	ASSLVGGQVSGNTIY
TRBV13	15	ASSLSAPGDVNEKLF
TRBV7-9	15	ASSLAGGQGNFYGYT
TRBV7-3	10	ASSPSGDTQY
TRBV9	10	ASSVVEGEQF
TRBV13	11	ASSLGGNLGAF
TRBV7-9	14	ASSVGQGTGSYEQY
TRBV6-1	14	ASSEPTGGRNQPQH
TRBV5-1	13	ASSNPTGMGNEQF